This TCR beta chain was documented in a study of blood T cell repertoires in COVID-19. Study-wide background: COVID-19 samples, acute and convalescent, were from the United States, Italy and Spain.

Only one count was recorded for this clone. Assay: immunoSEQ multiplex PCR; the TCRdb copy retains only in-frame clones and omits some. Found here are around 61,000 clones, about three quarters of them singletons; the top ten hold 15% to 19%. V lost 4 bases to trimming and J lost 2 bases; unmatched junction nucleotides: 1. This CDR3 has 14 residues. Germline V gene sequence: CDR1 SGHNT, CDR2 YYREEE (reference sequence). The TCR sequence derives from a man older than 75 with acute or convalescent COVID-19. The chain carries TRBV5-4 and TRBJ2-7; TRBD2 agrees at 12 bases. Sequenced sample: peripheral blood. The CDR3 DNA follows: TGTGCCAGCAGCCCTAGCGGGAGGGCCTACGAGCAGTACTTC. Protein sequence: CASSPSGRAYEQYF.